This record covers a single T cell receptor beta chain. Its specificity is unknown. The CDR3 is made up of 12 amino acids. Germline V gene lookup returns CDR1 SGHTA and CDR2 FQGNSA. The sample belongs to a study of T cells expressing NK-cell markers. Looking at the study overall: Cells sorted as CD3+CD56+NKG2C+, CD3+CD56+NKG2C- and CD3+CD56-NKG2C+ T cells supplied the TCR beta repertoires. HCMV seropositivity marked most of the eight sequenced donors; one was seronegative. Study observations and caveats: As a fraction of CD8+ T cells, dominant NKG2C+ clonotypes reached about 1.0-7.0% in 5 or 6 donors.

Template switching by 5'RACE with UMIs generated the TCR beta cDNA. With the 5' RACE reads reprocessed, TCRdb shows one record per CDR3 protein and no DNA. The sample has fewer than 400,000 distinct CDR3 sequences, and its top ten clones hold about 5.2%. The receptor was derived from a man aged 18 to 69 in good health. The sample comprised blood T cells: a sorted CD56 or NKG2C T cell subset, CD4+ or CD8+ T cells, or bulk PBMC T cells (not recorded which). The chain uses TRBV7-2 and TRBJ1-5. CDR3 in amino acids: CASSTGNQPQHF.